The clone carrying this TCR beta chain has just a few counts. This sample is part of a study of T cell responses to AZD1222 COVID-19 vaccine. Generated by immunoSEQ multiplex PCR, the TCRdb table keeps only in-frame clones and is missing some. Found here are about 120,000 clones, roughly nine tenths of them singletons; the top ten hold 2.4%. This CDR3 contains 14 residues. Trimming at V came to 5 bases and at J to 4 bases, leaving 7 bases not matched to a gene. Germline CDR1 is LNHDA and CDR2 is SQIVND (reference sequence). This sequence was found in an adult in good health. J is TRBJ2-5 and V is TRBV19, with 7 bases lining up with TRBD2. The sample here was peripheral blood, taken on day 0 of AZD1222 vaccination. The CDR3 region is CASSAPGGVETQYF. In nucleotides, the CDR3 is TGTGCCAGTAGTGCCCCGGGGGGAGTAGAGACCCAGTACTTC. The full variable domain, with the rest looked up from reference TRBV19 and TRBJ2-5, is DGGITQSPKYLFRKEGQNVTLSCEQNLNHDAMYWYRQDPGQGLRLIYYSQIVNDFQKGDIAEGYSVSREKKESFPLTVTSAQKNPTAFYLCASSAPGGVETQYFGPGTRLLVL.